The source of this T cell receptor beta chain is a study of cytomegalovirus exposure and HLA in healthy donors. The primer mix had 60 Vbeta and 13 Jbeta primers. Some clones are missing from TCRdb's copy, which holds only in-frame ones; the method was immunoSEQ multiplex PCR. The data contain roughly 190,000 clones, more than 65% of them seen just once; the ten biggest clones take up around 3.6%. Germline lookup yields CDR1 MGHDK and CDR2 SYGVNS. The V and J ends lost 8 bases and 7 bases, in that order; junction bases with no gene match: 8. This CDR3 is 13 amino acids long. This TCR derives from a man in his forties in good health and CMV-seropositive. Sequencing was performed on PBMCs. The chain is built from TRBV25-1 and TRBJ2-4; 7 bases map to TRBD2. The CDR3 nucleotides are TGTGCCAGCGGGAGGGGTACAGGTAACATTCAGTACTTC. Translation gives CASGRGTGNIQYF.